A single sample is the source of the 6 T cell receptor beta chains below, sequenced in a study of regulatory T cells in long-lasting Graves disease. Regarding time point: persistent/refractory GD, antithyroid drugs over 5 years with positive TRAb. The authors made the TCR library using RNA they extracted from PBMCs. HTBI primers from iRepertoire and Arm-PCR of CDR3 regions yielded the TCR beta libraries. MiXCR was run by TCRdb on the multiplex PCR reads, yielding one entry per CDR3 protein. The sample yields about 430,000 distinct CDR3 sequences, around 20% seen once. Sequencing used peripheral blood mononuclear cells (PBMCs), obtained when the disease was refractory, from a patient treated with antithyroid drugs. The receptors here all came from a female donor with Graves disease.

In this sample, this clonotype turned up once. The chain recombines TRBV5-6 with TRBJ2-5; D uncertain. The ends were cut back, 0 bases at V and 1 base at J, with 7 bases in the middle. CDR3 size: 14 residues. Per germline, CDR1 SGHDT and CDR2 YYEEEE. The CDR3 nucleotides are TGTGCCAGCAGCTTGGGGGTTATCCAAGAGACCCAGTACTTC. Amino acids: CASSLGVIQETQYF.

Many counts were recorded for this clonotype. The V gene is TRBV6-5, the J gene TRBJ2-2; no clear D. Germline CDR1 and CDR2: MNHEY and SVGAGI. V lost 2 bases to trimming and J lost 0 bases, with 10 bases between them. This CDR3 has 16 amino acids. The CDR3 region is CASSYVKDTNTGELFF. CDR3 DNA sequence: TGTGCCAGCAGTTACGTCAAGGATACGAACACCGGGGAGCTGTTTTTT.

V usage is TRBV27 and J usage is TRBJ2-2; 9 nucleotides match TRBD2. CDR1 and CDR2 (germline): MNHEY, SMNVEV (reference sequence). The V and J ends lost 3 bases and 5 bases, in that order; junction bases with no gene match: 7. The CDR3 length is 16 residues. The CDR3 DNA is TGTGCCAGCAGTTTCCATCGGCGGGAGGGGACCGGGGAGCTGTTTTTT. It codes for CASSFHRREGTGELFF.

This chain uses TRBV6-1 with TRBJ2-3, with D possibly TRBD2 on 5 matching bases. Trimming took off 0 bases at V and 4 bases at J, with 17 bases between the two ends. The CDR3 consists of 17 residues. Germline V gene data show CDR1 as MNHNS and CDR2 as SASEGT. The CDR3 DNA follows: TGTGCCAGCAGTGAAGCGGGAGTAAGGTCCGGCGCAGATACGCAGTATTTT. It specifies CASSEAGVRSGADTQYF.

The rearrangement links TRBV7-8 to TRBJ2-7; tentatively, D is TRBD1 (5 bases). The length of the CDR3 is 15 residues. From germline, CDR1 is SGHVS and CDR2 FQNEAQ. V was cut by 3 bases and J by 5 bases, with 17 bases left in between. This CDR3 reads CASSLDIFKPNEQYF. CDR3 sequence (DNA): TGTGCCAGCAGCTTGGACATTTTTAAGCCCAACGAGCAGTACTTC.

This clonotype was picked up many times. CDR3 amino acids: CASSYSGSGSSIQQYF. Written as DNA, the CDR3 is TGTGCCAGCAGTTACTCGGGGAGCGGGAGTAGCATTCAGCAGTACTTC. The chain recombines TRBV6-5 with TRBJ2-7; 8 bases are shared with TRBD2. CDR3 length equals 16 residues. V shed 0 bases and J 8 bases; nucleotides not matched to a gene: 12. CDR1 is MNHEY, CDR2 SVGAGI, per germline.